These T cell receptor beta chains were read from a single sample in a study of blood T cell repertoires in COVID-19. Method: immunoSEQ multiplex PCR; TCRdb's copy keeps in-frame clones and lacks some. The repertoire holds hundreds of thousands of clones, with approximately 85% as singletons. Sequencing was done on a sample of peripheral blood. These receptors originate from a man in his fifties or sixties with active or convalescent COVID-19. The conserved cysteine and the conserved F or W are not part of the CDR3 here. Clone size is shown for a subset of rows, as once, few, many or a class of expanded clone.

- TRBJ2-3 TRBV3-1/TRBV3-2 ASSLSTSGLTDTQY
- TRBJ1-1 TRBV19 ASTERNTEAF
- TRBJ1-1 TRBV27 ASSRGRSTEAF
- TRBJ1-3 TRBV9 ASSDNSGNTIY
- TRBJ1-2 TRBV7-9 ASSPDSYGYT
- TRBJ2-2 TRBV27 ASSRPNSGNTGELF
- TRBJ2-1 TRBV9 ASSVASGGSYNEQF
- TRBJ2-7 TRBV6-5 ASSPQGYEQY
- TRBJ1-1 TRBV25-1 ASSDRPGNTEAF
once TRBJ1-1 TRBV28 ASKGEGTEAF
- TRBJ2-1 TRBV29-1 SGGTSGTTYNEQF
- TRBJ1-2 TRBV28 ASSRQGIRGYT
once TRBJ2-3 TRBV7-9 ASRHQGLRWD
- TRBJ2-1 TRBV15 ATSRGRAGAYNEQF
- TRBJ2-1 TRBV9 ASSVGPAGFSYNEQF
- TRBJ2-1 TRBV21-1 ASSKEFSWGSVDEQF
- TRBJ2-6 TRBV12-3/TRBV12-4 ASRLSGANVLT
- TRBJ2-2 TRBV13 ASSLGQGLGELF
- TRBJ2-7 TRBV3-1/TRBV3-2 ASSLVTGGSSYEQY
- TRBJ2-1 TRBV3-1/TRBV3-2 ASSHLATSGALSYNEQF
- TRBJ2-1 TRBV5-4 ASSLGGTALRNEQF
- TRBJ2-2 TRBV6-5 ASSLRDNRAGELF
- TRBJ2-3 TRBV6-5 ASSYSLAGVHY
- TRBJ1-5 TRBV28 ATWGRDEPQH
few TRBJ1-6 TRBV16 ASSQSTVNNSPLH
- TRBJ1-2 TRBV12-5 ASGQSGGYGYT
- TRBJ1-6 TRBV6-5 ASSYSRGGTLH
- TRBJ1-2 TRBV6-5 ASSYSGTGGFYGYT
few TRBJ1-4 TRBV27 ASSSDPGKLF
- TRBJ2-7 TRBV6-2/TRBV6-3 ASSYSSGRSSYEQY
- TRBJ1-2 TRBV11-2 ASSSLIIQGLGYT
- TRBJ2-5 TRBV24-1 ATSLFRGGETQY
- TRBJ2-7 TRBV18 ASSPKRGSSYEQY
- TRBJ1-5 TRBV6-5 ASSYSSPGQPQH
- TRBJ2-3 TRBV7-3 ASSLKAGGGGDTQY
- TRBJ2-2 TRBV3-1/TRBV3-2 ASSQAPLSGGELF
- TRBJ2-5 TRBV12-5 ASGLEQTQY
- TRBJ1-1 TRBV19 ASSIGGGNTEAF
- TRBJ2-1 TRBV28 ASSSLAGEGWGEEQF
few TRBJ2-7 TRBV2 ASSDNLAGLHYEQY
once TRBJ2-2 TRBV25-1 ASSEFAGGGELF
- TRBJ2-7 TRBV15 ATSLGLAAYEQY
- TRBJ1-2 TRBV5-4 ASSSSNGYT
- TRBJ2-5 TRBV2 ASSGMGRSQTQY
once TRBJ2-1 TRBV4-1 ASSQGLRLAGPNEQF
- TRBJ1-2 TRBV19 ASAFTGGNGYT
once TRBJ1-5 TRBV19 ASSRLDRNNQPQH
- TRBJ2-7 TRBV28 ASSGRSNYEQY
once TRBJ2-3 TRBV28 ASSSPRPGQGRNTQY